This T cell receptor (beta chain) was identified in a study of control samples from healthy donors and cancer patients. CDR1 SGHTA and CDR2 FQGNSA come from the germline V gene. The V segment lost 2 bases and the J segment 11 bases; nucleotides outside the gene matches: 9. This CDR3 contains 15 residues. Some clones are missing from TCRdb's copy, which holds only in-frame ones; the method was immunoSEQ multiplex PCR. The sample holds approximately 140,000 clones, less than 95% seen once. Sample: blood. The rearrangement uses TRBV7-2 and TRBJ1-6; 7 bases map to TRBD1. The sequence was obtained from a man aged 18 to 35 in good health. Here the CDR3 DNA reads TGTGCCAGCAGCTTACCTCAGGGGGGTACGGCACCCCTCCACTTT. Translated: CASSLPQGGTAPLHF. The entire variable domain, with the rest obtained from reference TRBV7-2 and TRBJ1-6, is as follows: GAGVSQSPSNKVTEKGKDVELRCDPISGHTALYWYRQSLGQGLEFLIYFQGNSAPDKSGLPSDRFSAERTGGSVSTLTIQRTQQEDSAVYLCASSLPQGGTAPLHFGNGTRLTVT.